Sequencing of this T cell receptor (beta chain) was carried out in a study of blood T cell repertoires in COVID-19. Across the whole study: Both acute and convalescent COVID-19 samples were obtained from the United States, Italy and Spain. From T cells, B-cell-depleted T cells, or PBMCs came the material, which was cDNA or gDNA.

As processed by the authors: Counts of nucleated cells, estimated from reference gene primer amplification, were obtained. Assay: immunoSEQ multiplex PCR; the TCRdb copy retains only in-frame clones and omits some. V and J calls and clone size are those listed in that table; D and trimming were worked out from the DNA. The sample records around 97,000 clones, more than 80% being singletons. In this sample, this clone turned up once. The TCR comes from a woman aged 55-70 years with acute or convalescent COVID-19. The sample comprised peripheral blood.

This chain's CDR3 is CASSPRTSGYEQYF. CDR3 bases: TGTGCCAGCAGTCCCCGGACTAGCGGCTACGAGCAGTACTTC. The gene calls are TRBV27 and TRBJ2-7; 10 bases map to TRBD2. CDR1 and CDR2 from the germline V gene are MNHEY and SMNVEV (reference sequence). The CDR3 is 14 residues long. Losses at the gene ends were 5 bases for V and 3 bases for J; bases not matched to a gene: 4.